Shown below are 14 T cell receptor beta chains from a single sample sequenced in a study of patients and donors after allogeneic stem cell transplantation (dated by TCRdb to 2019 to 2021). The method was RT-PCR. Sequenced using a NextSeq 550. TCRdb ran its own pipeline on the public reads, namely fastp trimming at Q25 and MiXCR clone calling, and kept in-frame beta chains. Every CDR3 protein is listed once, alongside the most common genes and DNA of its rows. This sample lists about 87,000 distinct CDR3 sequences; approximately 5% were detected once. The ten largest account for around 3% of the sample. The specimen was blood, either unsorted or a sorted T cell fraction (not recorded which). These receptors were taken from a human donor who was either an allogeneic HSCT recipient or a stem cell or donor lymphocyte infusion donor (not recorded which). It is not recorded whose cells these are; they may come from a transplant donor.

This clonotype has at least ten counts. J is TRBJ1-2 and V is TRBV11-1, with D possibly being TRBD1 (6 bases). Germline V gene lookup returns CDR1 SGHAT and CDR2 FQDESV (reference sequence). V lost 5 bases and J lost 4, with 29 bases in between. This CDR3 comprises 19 residues. The CDR3 DNA is TGTGCCAGCAGCACGCGCCCCGATCCAAGGACAGCCCCTAGCTATGGCTACACCTTC. Its protein is CASSTRPDPRTAPSYGYTF.

This clonotype has ten or more counts. The V and J genes are TRBV5-1 and TRBJ2-2, with D tentatively TRBD1 (6 bases). This CDR3 region has 14 residues. V lost 6 bases to trimming and J lost 2 bases, with 11 bases between them. Looked up from germline, CDR1 is SGHRS and CDR2 is YFSETQ. The CDR3 region is CASTQQGNTGELFF. In DNA form, the CDR3 reads TGCGCCAGCACACAACAGGGTAACACCGGGGAGCTGTTTTTT.

This clonotype was found a few times. The rearrangement uses TRBV7-8 and TRBJ1-2; TRBD1 agrees at 8 bases. Germline lookup yields CDR1 SGHVS and CDR2 FQNEAQ. Trimming cost V 5 bases and J 4 bases; bases outside gene matches: 18. The CDR3 totals 18 residues. The CDR3, as DNA: TGTGCCAGCAGCCTTCCGGACAGGGAAGCGACGAGGAGCTATGGCTACACCTTC. Protein sequence: CASSLPDREATRSYGYTF.

This clonotype came up many times. The rearrangement uses TRBV2 and TRBJ1-2, with TRBD1 matching over 8 bases. This CDR3 is 13 amino acids long. The V segment lost 8 bases and the J segment 7 bases; nucleotides outside the gene matches: 9. From germline, CDR1 is SNHLY and CDR2 FYNNEI. The CDR3 reads CASSGGGKSGYTF. The CDR3 DNA sequence: TGTGCCAGCTCAGGGGGCGGGAAGTCTGGCTACACCTTC.

The sample holds a few counts of this clonotype. The chain has TRBV5-1 and TRBJ2-1, with no clear D. Germline CDR1 SGHRS, CDR2 YFSETQ. V dropped 4 bases and J dropped 7 bases, with 12 bases sitting between them. This CDR3 has 13 residues. This CDR3 is CASSAHTENEQFF. The CDR3 region has the DNA TGCGCCAGCAGCGCCCACACCGAGAATGAGCAGTTCTTC.

This clonotype was detected only a few times. The rearrangement links TRBV6-2 or TRBV6-3 to TRBJ1-2; D unresolved. The CDR3 consists of 13 residues. The germline CDR1 and CDR2 sequences are MNHEY and SVGEGT. Trimming shortened V by 5 bases and J by 4 bases, and 11 bases separated the two germline ends. CDR3 amino acids: CASSQDGSYGYTF. The DNA for the CDR3 is TGTGCCAGCAGTCAGGACGGCTCCTATGGCTACACCTTC.

The V gene is TRBV20-1, the J gene TRBJ1-1; no definite D call. Germline values: CDR1 DFQATT, CDR2 SNEGSKA (reference sequence). With 0 bases removed from V and 4 bases from J, the gap between germline ends came to 15 bases. The CDR3 runs to 15 residues. Written as DNA, the CDR3 is TGCAGTGCTAGAGATGTACGAGGGATGGGCACTGAAGCTTTCTTT. This translates into CSARDVRGMGTEAFF.

In its sample, this clonotype was seen many times. The gene calls are TRBV9 and TRBJ2-3; unclear D gene. The CDR3 spans 13 residues. V lost 0 bases and J 5 bases, leaving 7 bases between the germline ends. Germline CDR1 reads SGDLS; CDR2 reads YYNGEE. The CDR3 spells CASSVEVEDTQYF. CDR3 bases: TGTGCCAGCAGCGTAGAGGTAGAAGATACGCAGTATTTT.

This chain connects TRBV13 to TRBJ2-2, with 8 bases fitting TRBD1. The CDR3 loop spans 16 amino acids. Per germline, CDR1 PRHDT and CDR2 FYEKMQ (reference sequence). V was clipped by 5 bases and J by 4 bases; unmatched bases: 9. The CDR3 sequence is CASSPGGEGITGELFF. The CDR3 DNA reads TGTGCCAGCAGCCCAGGGGGCGAGGGGATCACCGGGGAGCTGTTTTTT.

This clonotype was counted at least ten times. The V call is TRBV30, the J call TRBJ2-2; unclear D gene. The CDR3 loop spans 16 amino acids. CDR1 is GTSNPN and CDR2 is SVGIG in the germline V gene (reference sequence). V was trimmed by 0 bases and J by 6 bases, leaving 17 bases between them. In nucleotides, the CDR3 is TGTGCCTGGAGTGTAACCCTGGCTAATTGGGCCGGGGAGCTGTTTTTT. This sequence encodes CAWSVTLANWAGELFF.

This clonotype came up many times. This chain connects TRBV5-1 to TRBJ2-5; 12 bases line up with TRBD2. This CDR3 has 19 amino acids. The germline V gene encodes CDR1 SGHRS and CDR2 YFSETQ. V lost 4 bases and J lost 2; bases outside the gene matches: 15. CDR3 nucleotides: TGCGCCAGCAGCGATCTACTAGCGGGGGGTCTAACCCCGCAAGAGACCCAGTACTTC. Protein product: CASSDLLAGGLTPQETQYF.

The sample holds many counts of this clonotype. CDR3 loop: CASSPLVAGNTEAFF. In DNA, the CDR3 is TGTGCCAGCTCACCACTAGTCGCGGGGAACACTGAAGCTTTCTTT. This chain connects TRBV18 to TRBJ1-1; no clear D. Per the germline V gene, CDR1 is KGHSH and CDR2 is LQKENI. The CDR3 runs to 15 residues. V lost 1 base to trimming and J lost 1 base, with 10 bases between them.

This clonotype was observed a few times. The chain carries TRBV4-2 and TRBJ2-1; 10 nucleotides line up with TRBD2. The CDR3 length is 16 residues. V lost 4 bases to trimming and J lost 5 bases; unmatched junction nucleotides: 8. CDR1 is LGHNA and CDR2 is YNFKEQ in the germline V gene. CDR3 protein: CASSRQRLAGDNEQFF. The CDR3 nucleotides read TGTGCCAGCAGCCGCCAGAGGCTAGCGGGGGACAATGAGCAGTTCTTC.

This clonotype occurred many times. The chain joins TRBV20-1 to TRBJ2-1; 13 bases agree with TRBD2. CDR3 size: 15 residues. With 4 bases clipped from V and 6 bases from J, the junction kept 6 bases outside the gene matches. Germline V gene sequence: CDR1 DFQATT, CDR2 SNEGSKA (reference sequence). The CDR3 reads CSAILAGGVRNEQFF. CDR3 DNA: TGCAGTGCTATACTAGCGGGGGGGGTTCGCAATGAGCAGTTCTTC.